The next 24 T cell receptor beta chains were all read from a single sample in a study of T cells of healthy individuals. Each CDR3 protein gets one entry after TCRdb re-called the 5' RACE reads with MiXCR. The sample gives 55,000 to 65,000 distinct CDR3 sequences, 15% to 20% of which show up once; around 5% is in the top ten. These receptors came from a human donor in good health.

This clonotype is termed medium-sized. CDR3 in amino acids: CASSGLAANEQFF. The CDR3 DNA sequence: TGTGCCAGCAGCGGACTAGCGGCCAATGAGCAGTTCTTC. The chain recombines TRBV19 with TRBJ2-1; TRBD2 agrees at 10 bases. The CDR3 runs to 13 residues. Germline V gene lookup returns CDR1 LNHDA and CDR2 SQIVND (reference sequence). With V trimmed by 9 bases and J by 6 bases, 5 bases remained unmatched.

There are many counts of this clonotype. This chain links TRBV7-9 with TRBJ2-1, with a possible D match to TRBD2 (6 bases). V was trimmed by 2 bases and J by 7 bases, leaving 12 bases between them. The germline V gene encodes CDR1 SEHNR and CDR2 FQNEAQ (reference sequence). The CDR3 length is 14 residues. The CDR3, as DNA: TGTGCCAGCAGCTTAAACGGGGGATGGAATGAGCAGTTCTTC. Its protein is CASSLNGGWNEQFF.

This clonotype has a handful of counts. The V gene is TRBV6-5, the J gene TRBJ2-7; no firm D call. The V and J ends lost 0 bases and 2 bases respectively, with 14 bases between them. The CDR3 length is 16 residues. The V gene's germline CDR1 is MNHEY and CDR2 SVGAGI. In DNA form, the CDR3 reads TGTGCCAGCAGTTACTCGAGGTCAGGTTCCACCTACGAGCAGTACTTC. It codes for CASSYSRSGSTYEQYF.

In this sample, this clonotype turned up many times. The V and J genes are TRBV14 and TRBJ2-3; D remains unclear. Trimming pared 4 bases from V and 3 bases from J, leaving 17 bases between. The germline V gene encodes CDR1 SGHDN and CDR2 FVKESK. CDR3 length: 16 amino acids. The CDR3 region has the DNA TGTGCCAGCAGCCGTCAAATGATCACCTTGACAGATACGCAGTATTTT. Encoded protein: CASSRQMITLTDTQYF.

This clonotype was observed a handful of times. The rearrangement links TRBV4-2 to TRBJ2-7; 8 nucleotides line up with TRBD2. V lost 3 bases, J lost 2 bases, and 6 bases stayed unmatched. The CDR3 length is 15 residues. Germline V gene data show CDR1 as LGHNA and CDR2 as YNFKEQ. CDR3 sequence reads: CASSHDTSGAYEQYF. CDR3 DNA: TGTGCCAGCAGCCACGACACTAGCGGTGCCTACGAGCAGTACTTC.

V usage is TRBV12-3 or TRBV12-4 and J usage is TRBJ2-7; D may be TRBD1 (5 bases). The CDR3 consists of 13 residues. V lost 3 bases and J lost 6, with 12 bases in between. CDR3 DNA sequence: TGTGCCAGCAGTTTGGACATAATGGGCGAGCAGTACTTC. It encodes CASSLDIMGEQYF.

This clonotype was recorded many times. This chain uses TRBV7-2 with TRBJ2-1; D possibly corresponds to TRBD2 (6 bases). Germline V gene sequence: CDR1 SGHTA, CDR2 FQGNSA. The CDR3 contains 16 residues. The V end lost 4 bases, the J end lost 9 bases, and 22 bases lay between the germline ends. The CDR3 spells CASSSKGGSGFAEQFF. In DNA form, the CDR3 reads TGTGCCAGCAGCTCAAAGGGTGGAAGCGGGTTTGCTGAGCAGTTCTTC.

This clonotype was seen repeatedly, ten times or more. The chain is built from TRBV6-5 and TRBJ2-2; TRBD2 might be the D (6 bases). The germline V gene encodes CDR1 MNHEY and CDR2 SVGAGI. The V and J ends lost 0 bases and 7 bases respectively, with 21 bases between them. This CDR3 has 18 residues. CDR3: CASSYSAHSGPGSGELFF. The CDR3 DNA follows: TGTGCCAGCAGTTACTCAGCCCATAGCGGACCGGGGAGCGGGGAGCTGTTTTTT.

In this sample, this clonotype turned up a few times. V and J are TRBV20-1 and TRBJ2-1, with 10 bases identical to TRBD2. V shed 6 bases, J shed 0 bases, and the junction held 20 bases outside the gene matches. CDR1 and CDR2 from the germline V gene are DFQATT and SNEGSKA (reference sequence). The length of the CDR3 is 20 residues. CDR3 sequence: CSAHLLLRVSGRLSYNEQFF. CDR3 DNA sequence: TGCAGTGCCCACTTATTACTCCGCGTTAGCGGGAGGCTCTCCTACAATGAGCAGTTCTTC.

V is TRBV4-1 and J is TRBJ2-1; the D gene is possibly TRBD2 (7 bases). Trimming took 5 bases from V and 4 from J, leaving 21 bases between them. The CDR3 covers 17 residues. Germline CDR1 and CDR2: MGHRA and YSYEKL. The CDR3 region has the DNA TGCGCCAGCAGCACCCGGGGGGCGGGATTAGGGTACAATGAGCAGTTCTTC. Amino acid sequence: CASSTRGAGLGYNEQFF.

This clonotype was seen at least ten times. This chain uses TRBV6-6 with TRBJ1-6, with D hard to call. The CDR3 spans 16 residues. Germline CDR1 is MNHNY and CDR2 is SVGAGI (reference sequence). Trimming cost V 6 bases and J 12 bases, with 24 bases left between them. CDR3 loop: CASSPATYTTTLPLHF. The CDR3 nucleotides are TGTGCCAGCAGCCCCGCTACCTATACTACTACGCTACCCCTCCACTTT.

The CDR3 spells CASSPPMIQATNEKLFF. The DNA for the CDR3 is TGTGCCAGCAGTCCCCCGATGATACAGGCAACTAATGAAAAACTGTTTTTT. V is TRBV28 and J is TRBJ1-4, with D perhaps TRBD1 (5 bases). The CDR3 covers 17 residues. The V and J ends lost 5 bases and 0 bases respectively, with 16 bases between them. The germline V gene encodes CDR1 MDHEN and CDR2 SYDVKM.

Only a few counts were recorded for this clonotype. The rearrangement links TRBV10-1 to TRBJ1-6, with 12 bases fitting TRBD1. This CDR3 is 14 amino acids long. With V trimmed by 4 bases and J by 9 bases, 1 base remained unmatched. Germline loops: CDR1 WNHNN, CDR2 SYGVQD (reference sequence). The CDR3 DNA sequence: TGCGCCAGCAGTGGGGGACAGGGGGCTTCACCCCTCCACTTT. As protein: CASSGGQGASPLHF.

This clonotype was counted ten times or more. The gene calls are TRBV4-3 and TRBJ2-3, with D unresolved. The CDR3 loop spans 13 amino acids. Germline V CDR1 and CDR2: LGHNA, YSLEER. Trimming shortened V by 1 base and J by 12 bases, and 14 bases separated the two germline ends. CDR3 in DNA: TGCGCCAGCAGCCAAGGTCCCGTAGAGTCCCAGTATTTT. The encoded protein is CASSQGPVESQYF.

This clonotype was detected many times. The chain carries TRBV7-9 and TRBJ1-1; 7 bases map to TRBD1. J lost 10 bases, V lost 4 bases, and 9 bases had no gene match. Germline CDR1 and CDR2: SEHNR and FQNEAQ (reference sequence). The CDR3 extends over 13 amino acids. In DNA form, the CDR3 reads TGTGCCAGCAGCTCTCTCGGACAGGACAGAGCTTTCTTT. Translating it yields CASSSLGQDRAFF. The complete variable domain, with remaining parts taken from reference TRBV7-9 and TRBJ1-1, reads DTGVSQNPRHKITKRGQNVTFRCDPISEHNRLYWYRQTLGQGPEFLTYFQNEAQLEKSRLLSDRFSAERPKGSFSTLEIQRTEQGDSAMYLCASSSLGQDRAFFGQGTRLTVV.

This clonotype was counted only a few times. The chain couples TRBV6-5 to TRBJ1-1; D may be TRBD1 (5 bases). V was clipped by 7 bases and J by 3 bases, with 12 bases between them. The germline CDR1 and CDR2 sequences are MNHEY and SVGAGI. The CDR3 spans 13 residues. CDR3 residues: CASKWRGDTEAFF. CDR3 sequence (DNA): TGTGCCAGCAAGTGGAGGGGTGACACTGAAGCTTTCTTT.

This clonotype was found many times. This rearrangement joins TRBV20-1 to TRBJ2-1, with 11 bases aligning to TRBD2. The V segment lost 4 bases and the J segment 0 bases; nucleotides outside the gene matches: 11. The length of the CDR3 is 18 residues. Germline CDR1 and CDR2: DFQATT and SNEGSKA (reference sequence). The CDR3 sequence: CSATGPVLAGGSYNEQFF. CDR3 sequence (DNA): TGCAGTGCTACGGGACCGGTCCTAGCGGGGGGCTCCTACAATGAGCAGTTCTTC.

This clonotype was observed at least ten times. V usage is TRBV18 and J usage is TRBJ2-7, with D tentatively TRBD1 (6 bases). Germline assignment: CDR1 KGHSH and CDR2 LQKENI. V lost 2 bases to trimming and J lost 12 bases, with 17 bases between them. The CDR3 consists of 13 residues. This CDR3 reads CASSPLETGFGYF. The CDR3, as DNA: TGTGCCAGCTCACCATTGGAGACAGGATTTGGGTACTTC.

The V call is TRBV12-5, the J call TRBJ2-3; the D is unclear. There are 15 residues in the CDR3. From germline, CDR1 is LGHNT and CDR2 FRNRAP. V lost 2 bases to trimming and J lost 1 base, with 10 bases between them. The CDR3 DNA follows: TGTGCTAGTGGTTTGCCCCTCGACGGCACAGATACGCAGTATTTT. Translated: CASGLPLDGTDTQYF. The full variable domain, rest sourced from reference TRBV12-5 and TRBJ2-3, is DARVTQTPRHKVTEMGQEVTMRCQPILGHNTVFWYRQTMMQGLELLAYFRNRAPLDDSGMPKDRFSAEMPDATLATLKIQPSEPRDSAVYFCASGLPLDGTDTQYFGPGTRLTVL.

This clonotype has at least ten counts. As DNA, the CDR3 is TGTGCCAGCACACGGACGTTGAAACGTATCAATGAGCAGTTCTTC. Translation: CASTRTLKRINEQFF. The chain combines TRBV27 with TRBJ2-1; D is undetermined. The length of the CDR3 is 15 residues. The germline V gene encodes CDR1 MNHEY and CDR2 SMNVEV (reference sequence). V was clipped by 7 bases and J by 6 bases, with 19 bases between them.

J is TRBJ2-1 and V is TRBV19, with 11 bases that match TRBD1. Germline V gene data show CDR1 as LNHDA and CDR2 as SQIVND (reference sequence). J gave up 12 bases and V 5 bases, and 18 bases lay outside the gene matches. CDR3 length equals 17 residues. CDR3 bases: TGTGCCAGTAGTCAACCCCAGGGACAGGGGGTTCGTCTTGGGCAGTTCTTC. Protein product: CASSQPQGQGVRLGQFF.

This clonotype occurred once. The chain combines TRBV27 with TRBJ1-2, with 10 bases aligning to TRBD1. Germline V gene data show CDR1 as MNHEY and CDR2 as SMNVEV (reference sequence). V lost 9 bases to trimming and J lost 6 bases; unmatched junction nucleotides: 10. The CDR3 sequence is 14 residues long. The CDR3: CASGTGVLIDGYTF. CDR3 coding DNA: TGTGCCAGTGGGACAGGGGTTCTCATAGATGGCTACACCTTC.

V gene TRBV5-1 combines with J gene TRBJ1-1, with D unclear. Trimming took 1 base from V and 1 from J, leaving 5 bases between them. CDR1 SGHRS and CDR2 YFSETQ come from the germline V gene. This CDR3 spans 13 amino acids. The CDR3 here is CASSLQRNTEAFF. Here the CDR3 DNA reads TGCGCCAGCAGCTTGCAAAGGAACACTGAAGCTTTCTTT. Looking up the rest from reference TRBV5-1 and TRBJ1-1 gives the full variable domain: KAGVTQTPRYLIKTRGQQVTLSCSPISGHRSVSWYQQTPGQGLQFLFEYFSETQRNKGNFPGRFSGRQFSNSRSEMNVSTLELGDSALYLCASSLQRNTEAFFGQGTRLTVV.

The table lists this clonotype with many counts. The chain is built from TRBV4-2 and TRBJ2-1; tentative D call: TRBD2 (6 bases). The V and J ends lost 5 bases and 5 bases respectively, with 19 bases between them. The CDR3 totals 16 residues. The germline CDR1 and CDR2 sequences are LGHNA and YNFKEQ. CDR3 DNA sequence: TGTGCCAGCAGCAATGAATCCACTAGCCGACACAATGAGCAGTTCTTC. Protein: CASSNESTSRHNEQFF.